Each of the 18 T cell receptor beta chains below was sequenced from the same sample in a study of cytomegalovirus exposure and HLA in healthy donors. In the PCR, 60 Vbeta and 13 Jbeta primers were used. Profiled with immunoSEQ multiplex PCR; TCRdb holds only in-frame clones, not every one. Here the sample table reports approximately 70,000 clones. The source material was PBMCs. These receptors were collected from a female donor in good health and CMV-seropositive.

CDR3 in DNA: TGCGCCAGCAGCTTACAGAGCGGGAGGGCCGGGGAGACCCAGTACTTC. This codes for CASSLQSGRAGETQYF. The chain has TRBV5-1 and TRBJ2-5; 10 bases align to TRBD2. CDR3 length equals 16 residues. The junction had 9 bases not matched to a gene; V was cut back by 2 bases and J by 5 bases. CDR1 is SGHRS and CDR2 is YFSETQ in the germline V gene. The variable domain in full, completed from reference TRBV5-1 and TRBJ2-5, reads KAGVTQTPRYLIKTRGQQVTLSCSPISGHRSVSWYQQTPGQGLQFLFEYFSETQRNKGNFPGRFSGRQFSNSRSEMNVSTLELGDSALYLCASSLQSGRAGETQYFGPGTRLLVL.

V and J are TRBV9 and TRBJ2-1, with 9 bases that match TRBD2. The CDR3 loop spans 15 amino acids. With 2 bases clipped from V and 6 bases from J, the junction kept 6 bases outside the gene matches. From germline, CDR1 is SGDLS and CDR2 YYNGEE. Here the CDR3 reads CASSVLAGFGNEQFF. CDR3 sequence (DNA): TGTGCCAGCAGCGTTCTAGCGGGGTTTGGCAATGAGCAGTTCTTC.

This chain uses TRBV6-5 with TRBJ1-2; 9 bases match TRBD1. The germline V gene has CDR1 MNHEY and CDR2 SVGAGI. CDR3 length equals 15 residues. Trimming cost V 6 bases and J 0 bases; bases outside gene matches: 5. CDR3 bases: TGTGCCAGCAGGGAGGACAGGGGTACTAACTATGGCTACACCTTC. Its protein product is CASREDRGTNYGYTF.

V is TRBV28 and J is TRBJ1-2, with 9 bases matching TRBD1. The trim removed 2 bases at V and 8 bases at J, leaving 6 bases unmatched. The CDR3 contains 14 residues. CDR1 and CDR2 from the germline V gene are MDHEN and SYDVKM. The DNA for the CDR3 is TGTGCCAGCAGTTTAGCCGGACAGGGGAACGGCTACACCTTC. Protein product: CASSLAGQGNGYTF.

For the CDR3, the DNA is TGTGCCAGTAGTATCGGACAGGGGTGGAATGAGCAGTTCTTC. Translating it yields CASSIGQGWNEQFF. The chain joins TRBV19 to TRBJ2-1; 9 bases map to TRBD1. V trimming: 3 bases; J trimming: 7 bases; junction bases outside the gene matches: 4. This CDR3 has 14 residues. The V gene's germline CDR1 is LNHDA and CDR2 SQIVND (reference sequence).

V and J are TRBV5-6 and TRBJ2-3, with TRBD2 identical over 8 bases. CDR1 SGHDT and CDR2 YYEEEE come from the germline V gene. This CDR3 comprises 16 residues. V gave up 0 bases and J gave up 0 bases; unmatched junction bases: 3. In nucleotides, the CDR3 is TGTGCCAGCAGCTTGGTCGGGGGGGCTAGCACAGATACGCAGTATTTT. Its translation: CASSLVGGASTDTQYF.

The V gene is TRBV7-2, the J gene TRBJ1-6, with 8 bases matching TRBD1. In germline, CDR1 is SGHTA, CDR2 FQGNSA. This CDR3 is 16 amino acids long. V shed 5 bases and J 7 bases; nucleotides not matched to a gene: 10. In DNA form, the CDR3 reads TGTGCCAGCAGCAGGGGGGACAGGTGGGCCAATTCACCCCTCCACTTT. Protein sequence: CASSRGDRWANSPLHF. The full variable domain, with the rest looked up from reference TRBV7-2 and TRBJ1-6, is GAGVSQSPSNKVTEKGKDVELRCDPISGHTALYWYRQSLGQGLEFLIYFQGNSAPDKSGLPSDRFSAERTGGSVSTLTIQRTQQEDSAVYLCASSRGDRWANSPLHFGNGTRLTVT.

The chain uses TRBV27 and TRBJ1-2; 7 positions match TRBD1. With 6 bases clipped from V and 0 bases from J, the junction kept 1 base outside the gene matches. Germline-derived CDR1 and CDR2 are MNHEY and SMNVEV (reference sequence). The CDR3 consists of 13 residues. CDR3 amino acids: CASRTGTNYGYTF. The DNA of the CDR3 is TGTGCCAGCAGGACAGGGACTAACTATGGCTACACCTTC.

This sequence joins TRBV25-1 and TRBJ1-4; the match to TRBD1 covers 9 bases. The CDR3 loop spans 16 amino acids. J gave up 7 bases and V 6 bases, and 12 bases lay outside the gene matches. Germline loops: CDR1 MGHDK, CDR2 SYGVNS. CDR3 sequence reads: CASSLSDRGRGEKLFF. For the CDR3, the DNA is TGTGCCAGCAGCTTATCGGACAGGGGACGAGGTGAAAAACTGTTTTTT.

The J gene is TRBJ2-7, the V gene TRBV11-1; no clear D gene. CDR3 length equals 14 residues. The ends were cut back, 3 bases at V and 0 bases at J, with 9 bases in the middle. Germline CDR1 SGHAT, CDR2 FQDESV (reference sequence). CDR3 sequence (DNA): TGTGCCAGCAGCTTTCTCAACGGCTCCTACGAGCAGTACTTC. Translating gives CASSFLNGSYEQYF.

The CDR3: CASSYSMTGHNYGYTF. The DNA for the CDR3 is TGTGCCAGCAGTTACTCGATGACAGGGCATAACTATGGCTACACCTTC. V gene TRBV6-5 combines with J gene TRBJ1-2; 7 positions match TRBD1. Germline lookup yields CDR1 MNHEY and CDR2 SVGAGI. After removal of 0 bases from V and 1 base from J, the junction contained 5 bases not matched to a gene. The CDR3 totals 16 residues.

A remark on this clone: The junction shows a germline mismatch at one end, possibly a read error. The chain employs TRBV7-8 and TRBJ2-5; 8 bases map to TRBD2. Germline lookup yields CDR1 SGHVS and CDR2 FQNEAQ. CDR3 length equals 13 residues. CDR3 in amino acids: CASRLAGSETQYF. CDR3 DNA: TGTGCCAGCAGGTTAGCGGGGAGCGAGACCCAGTACTTC.

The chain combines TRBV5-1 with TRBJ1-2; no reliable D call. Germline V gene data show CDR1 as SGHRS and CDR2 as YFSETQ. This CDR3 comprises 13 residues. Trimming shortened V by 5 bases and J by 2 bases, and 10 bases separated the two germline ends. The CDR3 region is CASSPTTNYGYTF. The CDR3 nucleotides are TGCGCCAGCAGTCCGACAACAAACTATGGCTACACCTTC.

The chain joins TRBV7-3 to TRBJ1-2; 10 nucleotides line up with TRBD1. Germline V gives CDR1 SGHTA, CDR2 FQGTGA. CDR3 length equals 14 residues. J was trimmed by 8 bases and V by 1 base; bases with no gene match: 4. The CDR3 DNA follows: TGTGCCAGCAGCTTAATGACAGGGGGCGAGGGCTACACCTTC. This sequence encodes CASSLMTGGEGYTF.

The CDR3 protein is CASTRQAGGPHEQYF. The CDR3 coding sequence is TGTGCCAGCACCCGTCAGGCGGGAGGGCCTCACGAGCAGTACTTC. V gene TRBV2 combines with J gene TRBJ2-7; 9 positions match TRBD2. The germline V gene encodes CDR1 SNHLY and CDR2 FYNNEI. CDR3 length: 15 amino acids. V lost 7 bases to trimming and J lost 5 bases; unmatched junction nucleotides: 12.

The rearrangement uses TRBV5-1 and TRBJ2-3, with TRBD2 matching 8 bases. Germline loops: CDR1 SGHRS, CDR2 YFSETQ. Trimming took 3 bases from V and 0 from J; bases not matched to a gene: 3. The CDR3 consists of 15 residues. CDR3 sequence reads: CASSYGGASTDTQYF. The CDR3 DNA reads TGCGCCAGCAGCTACGGGGGGGCTAGCACAGATACGCAGTATTTT.

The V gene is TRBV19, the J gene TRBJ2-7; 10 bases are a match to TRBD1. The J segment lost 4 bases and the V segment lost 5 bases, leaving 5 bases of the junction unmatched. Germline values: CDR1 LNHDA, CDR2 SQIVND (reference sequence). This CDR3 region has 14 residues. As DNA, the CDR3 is TGTGCCAGTAGTGGACAGGGGGGTGATTACGAGCAGTACTTC. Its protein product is CASSGQGGDYEQYF. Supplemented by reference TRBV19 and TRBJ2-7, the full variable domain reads DGGITQSPKYLFRKEGQNVTLSCEQNLNHDAMYWYRQDPGQGLRLIYYSQIVNDFQKGDIAEGYSVSREKKESFPLTVTSAQKNPTAFYLCASSGQGGDYEQYFGPGTRLTVT.

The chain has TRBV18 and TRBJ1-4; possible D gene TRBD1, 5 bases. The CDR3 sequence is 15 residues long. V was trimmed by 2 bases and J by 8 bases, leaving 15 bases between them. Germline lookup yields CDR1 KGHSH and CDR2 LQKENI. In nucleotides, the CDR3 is TGTGCCAGCTCACCAACAGGTCACCACGGAGAAAAACTGTTTTTT. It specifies CASSPTGHHGEKLFF. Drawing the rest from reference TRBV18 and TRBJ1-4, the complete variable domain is NAGVMQNPRHLVRRRGQEARLRCSPMKGHSHVYWYRQLPEEGLKFMVYLQKENIIDESGMPKERFSAEFPKEGPSILRIQQVVRGDSAAYFCASSPTGHHGEKLFFGSGTQLSVL.